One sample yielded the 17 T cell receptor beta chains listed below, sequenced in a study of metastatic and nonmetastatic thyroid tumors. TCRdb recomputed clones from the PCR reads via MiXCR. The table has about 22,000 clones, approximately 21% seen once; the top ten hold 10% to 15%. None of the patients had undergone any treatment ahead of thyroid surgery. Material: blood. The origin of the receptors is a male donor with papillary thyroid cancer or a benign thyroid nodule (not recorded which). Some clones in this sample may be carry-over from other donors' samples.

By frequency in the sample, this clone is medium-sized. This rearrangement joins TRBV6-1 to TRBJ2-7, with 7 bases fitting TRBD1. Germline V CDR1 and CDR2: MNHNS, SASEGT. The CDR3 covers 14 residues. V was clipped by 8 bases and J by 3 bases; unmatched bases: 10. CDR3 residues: CASLGPGGNYEQYF. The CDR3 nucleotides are TGTGCCAGCCTTGGGCCAGGGGGTAACTACGAGCAGTACTTC.

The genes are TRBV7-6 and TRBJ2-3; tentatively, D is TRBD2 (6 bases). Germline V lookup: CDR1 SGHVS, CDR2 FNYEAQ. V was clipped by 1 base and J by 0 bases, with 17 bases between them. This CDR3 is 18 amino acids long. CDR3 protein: CASSLDAGGADSTDTQYF. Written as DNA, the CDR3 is TGTGCCAGCAGCTTAGACGCCGGGGGAGCGGATAGCACAGATACGCAGTATTTT.

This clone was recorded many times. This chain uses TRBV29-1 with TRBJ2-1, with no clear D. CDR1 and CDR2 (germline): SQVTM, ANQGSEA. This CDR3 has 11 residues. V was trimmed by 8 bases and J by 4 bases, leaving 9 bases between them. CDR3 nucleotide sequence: TGCAGCTCCACACTTTACAATGAGCAGTTCTTC. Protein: CSSTLYNEQFF.

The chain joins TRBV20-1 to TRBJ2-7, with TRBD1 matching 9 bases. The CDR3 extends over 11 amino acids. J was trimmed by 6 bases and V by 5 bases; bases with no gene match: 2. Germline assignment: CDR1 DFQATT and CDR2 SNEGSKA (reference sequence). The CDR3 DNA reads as TGCAGTGCTTCACAGGGGGCCGAGCAGTACTTC. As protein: CSASQGAEQYF.

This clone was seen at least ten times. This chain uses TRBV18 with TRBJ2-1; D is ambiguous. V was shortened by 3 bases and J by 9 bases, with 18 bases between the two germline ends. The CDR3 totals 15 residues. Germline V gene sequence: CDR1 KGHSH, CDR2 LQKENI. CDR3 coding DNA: TGTGCCAGCTCACCCCCGAGTGGGCAGTTCGGTGAGCAGTTCTTC. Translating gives CASSPPSGQFGEQFF.

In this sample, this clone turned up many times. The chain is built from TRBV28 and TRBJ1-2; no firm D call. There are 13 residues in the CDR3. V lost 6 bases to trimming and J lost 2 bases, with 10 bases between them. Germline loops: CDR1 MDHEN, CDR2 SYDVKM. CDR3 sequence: CASRLDMNYGYTF. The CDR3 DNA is TGTGCCAGCAGACTTGACATGAACTATGGCTACACCTTC.

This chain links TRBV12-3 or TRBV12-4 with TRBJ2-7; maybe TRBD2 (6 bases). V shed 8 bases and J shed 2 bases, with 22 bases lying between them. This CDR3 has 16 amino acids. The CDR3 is CASAWGGAGLTYEQYF. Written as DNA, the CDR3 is TGTGCCAGCGCCTGGGGCGGGGCCGGGTTAACCTACGAGCAGTACTTC.

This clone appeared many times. The CDR3 DNA is TGTGCCATAAACCGGGACTATGAGCAGTTCTTC. Translated, it gives CAINRDYEQFF. The rearrangement joins TRBV2 to TRBJ2-1; D perhaps matches TRBD2 (6 bases). This CDR3 is 11 amino acids long. CDR1 and CDR2 (germline): SNHLY, FYNNEI. V lost 10 bases and J 8 bases, leaving 12 bases between the germline ends.

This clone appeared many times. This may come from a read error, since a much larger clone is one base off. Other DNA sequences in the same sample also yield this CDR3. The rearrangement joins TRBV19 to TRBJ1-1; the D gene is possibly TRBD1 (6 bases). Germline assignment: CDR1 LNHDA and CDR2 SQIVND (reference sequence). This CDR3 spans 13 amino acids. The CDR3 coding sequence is TGTGCCAGTCACAGGGCGGAGATCACTGAGGCTTTCTTT. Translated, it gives CASHRAEITEAFF.

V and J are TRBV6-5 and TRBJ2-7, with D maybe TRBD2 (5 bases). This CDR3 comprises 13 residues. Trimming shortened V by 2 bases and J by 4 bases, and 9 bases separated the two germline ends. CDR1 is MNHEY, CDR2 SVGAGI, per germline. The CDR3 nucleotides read TGTGCCAGCAGTTACAGCGGCTTATACGAGCAGTACTTC. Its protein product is CASSYSGLYEQYF.

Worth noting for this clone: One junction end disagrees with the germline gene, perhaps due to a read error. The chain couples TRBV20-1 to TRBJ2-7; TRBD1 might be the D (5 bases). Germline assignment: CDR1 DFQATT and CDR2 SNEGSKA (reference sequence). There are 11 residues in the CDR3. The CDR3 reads CSSTDSYEHYF. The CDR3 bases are TGCAGTTCAACCGACAGCTACGAGCATTACTTC.

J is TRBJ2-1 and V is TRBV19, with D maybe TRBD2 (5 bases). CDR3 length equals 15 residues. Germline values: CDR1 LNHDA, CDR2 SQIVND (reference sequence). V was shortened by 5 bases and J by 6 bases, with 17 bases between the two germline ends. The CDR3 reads CASSLSLSSTNEQFF. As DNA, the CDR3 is TGTGCCAGTAGTCTCTCACTTTCTAGCACCAATGAGCAGTTCTTC. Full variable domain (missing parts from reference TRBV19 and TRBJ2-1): DGGITQSPKYLFRKEGQNVTLSCEQNLNHDAMYWYRQDPGQGLRLIYYSQIVNDFQKGDIAEGYSVSREKKESFPLTVTSAQKNPTAFYLCASSLSLSSTNEQFFGPGTRLTVL.

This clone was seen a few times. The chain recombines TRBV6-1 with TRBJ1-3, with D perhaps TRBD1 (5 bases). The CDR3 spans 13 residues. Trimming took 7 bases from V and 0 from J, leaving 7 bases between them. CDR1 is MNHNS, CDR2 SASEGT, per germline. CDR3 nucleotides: TGTGCCAGCAAGCAGGGCTCTGGAAACACCATATATTTT. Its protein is CASKQGSGNTIYF.

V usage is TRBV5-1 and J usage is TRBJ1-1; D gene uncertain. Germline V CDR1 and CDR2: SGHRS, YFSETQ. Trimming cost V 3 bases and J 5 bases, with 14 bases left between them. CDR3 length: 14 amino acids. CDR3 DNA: TGCGCCAGCAGCTCACTGGGCCCGTGGACTGAAGCTTTCTTT. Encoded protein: CASSSLGPWTEAFF.

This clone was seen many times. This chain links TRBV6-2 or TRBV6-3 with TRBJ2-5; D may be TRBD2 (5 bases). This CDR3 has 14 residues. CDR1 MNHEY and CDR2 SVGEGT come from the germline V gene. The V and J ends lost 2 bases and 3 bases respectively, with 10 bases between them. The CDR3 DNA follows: TGTGCCAGCAGTTACGTGCCGGGAAAAGAGACCCAGTACTTC. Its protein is CASSYVPGKETQYF.

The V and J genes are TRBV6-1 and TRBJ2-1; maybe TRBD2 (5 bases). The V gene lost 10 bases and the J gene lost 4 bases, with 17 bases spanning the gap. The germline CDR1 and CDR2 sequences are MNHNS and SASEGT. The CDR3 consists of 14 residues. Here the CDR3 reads CANRGYRIYNEQFF. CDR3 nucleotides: TGTGCCAACAGAGGGTACCGAATTTACAATGAGCAGTTCTTC.

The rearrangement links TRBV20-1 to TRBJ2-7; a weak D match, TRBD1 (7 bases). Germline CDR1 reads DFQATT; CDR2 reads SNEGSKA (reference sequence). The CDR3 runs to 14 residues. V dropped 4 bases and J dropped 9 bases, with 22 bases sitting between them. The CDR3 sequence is CSATSGQWGRGQYF. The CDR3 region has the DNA TGCAGTGCTACCTCGGGACAGTGGGGGCGGGGGCAGTACTTC.